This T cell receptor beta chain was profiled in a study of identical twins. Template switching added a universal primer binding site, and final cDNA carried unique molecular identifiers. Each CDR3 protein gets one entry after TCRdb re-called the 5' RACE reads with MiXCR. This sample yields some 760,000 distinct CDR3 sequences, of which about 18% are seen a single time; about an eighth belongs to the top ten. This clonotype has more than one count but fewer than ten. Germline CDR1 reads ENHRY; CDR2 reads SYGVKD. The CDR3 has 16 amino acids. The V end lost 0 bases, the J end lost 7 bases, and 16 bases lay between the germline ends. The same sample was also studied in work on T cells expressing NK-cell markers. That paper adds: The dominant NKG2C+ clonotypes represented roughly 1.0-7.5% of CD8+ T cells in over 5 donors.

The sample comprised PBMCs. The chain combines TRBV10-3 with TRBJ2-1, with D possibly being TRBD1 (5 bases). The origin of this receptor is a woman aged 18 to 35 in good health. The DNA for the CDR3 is TGTGCCATCAGTGAGTCGCCCGCGTCCAGGGAAAATGAGCAGTTCTTC. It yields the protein CAISESPASRENEQFF.